A selection of T cell receptor beta chains follows, all from one sample in a study of blood T cell repertoires in COVID-19. TCRdb's copy holds only in-frame clones and misses some; the assay was immunoSEQ multiplex PCR. The data contain 250,000 to 350,000 clones, under 90% of them seen just once; the ten biggest clones take up 0.85% to 0.95%. Material for sequencing was peripheral blood. These receptor sequences come from a woman aged 40 to 50 who had recovered from COVID-19. Each CDR3 is given with its conserved first and last residue. Each record gives: V gene, J gene, clone size, D gene, CDR3 protein, CDR3 DNA. The D gene is left open where the match is weak. Clone size is stated in some rows and not others, as once, few, many or a class when expanded.

>TRBV6-1|TRBJ2-1|few|-
CASSDVVLYNEQFF
TGTGCCAGCAGTGATGTAGTCCTCTACAATGAGCAGTTCTTC
>TRBV24-1|TRBJ2-1|-|TRBD2
CATSLGSGRAGYNEQFF
TGTGCCACCAGTTTGGGAAGCGGGAGGGCCGGGTACAATGAGCAGTTCTTC
>TRBV5-1|TRBJ1-4|-|TRBD1
CASSLHSRDRGEKLFF
TGCGCCAGCAGCTTACACTCCCGGGACAGGGGGGAAAAACTGTTTTTT
>TRBV4-1|TRBJ1-4|-|-
CASSQGLPPYEKLFF
TGCGCCAGCAGCCAAGGACTGCCCCCATATGAAAAACTGTTTTTT
>TRBV18|TRBJ2-7|-|-
CASSPGQLDSYEQYF
TGTGCCAGCTCACCGGGACAACTGGACTCCTACGAGCAGTACTTC
>TRBV19|TRBJ2-5|once|-
CASSMGGYQETQYF
TGTGCCAGTAGTATGGGCGGGTACCAAGAGACCCAGTACTTC
>TRBV19|TRBJ2-2|-|TRBD2
CASSLAGLPNTGELFF
TGTGCCAGTAGTTTAGCGGGACTACCGAACACCGGGGAGCTGTTTTTT
>TRBV14|TRBJ1-1|-|TRBD1
CASSQKRGQANTEAFF
TGTGCCAGCAGCCAAAAACGCGGACAGGCGAACACTGAAGCTTTCTTT
>TRBV28|TRBJ1-5|-|-
CASSSPPDLYSNQPQHF
TGTGCCAGCAGTTCTCCCCCAGACTTATATAGCAATCAGCCCCAGCATTTT
>TRBV3-1/TRBV3-2|TRBJ2-7|-|TRBD2
CASSPGTSGAYEQYF
TGTGCCAGCAGCCCCGGGACTAGCGGGGCCTACGAGCAGTACTTC
>TRBV24-1|TRBJ2-1|-|-
CATSDLGSPREQFF
TGTGCCACCAGTGATTTGGGGAGCCCTAGGGAGCAGTTCTTC
>TRBV19|TRBJ1-3|-|-
CASQDGGANSGNTIYF
TGTGCCAGTCAAGATGGGGGGGCGAACTCTGGAAACACCATATATTTT
>TRBV5-1|TRBJ2-2|-|-
CASSEGQNTGELFF
TGCGCCAGCAGCGAGGGTCAGAACACCGGGGAGCTGTTTTTT
>TRBV28|TRBJ1-1|-|-
CASRGNTEAFF
TGTGCCAGCCGGGGGAACACTGAAGCTTTCTTT
>TRBV3-1/TRBV3-2|TRBJ1-1|-|-
CASSQDTVMNTEAFF
TGTGCCAGCAGCCAAGACACAGTAATGAACACTGAAGCTTTCTTT
>TRBV6-5|TRBJ2-7|-|-
CASSHLEAATYEQYF
TGTGCCAGCAGTCATCTGGAGGCCGCGACCTACGAGCAGTACTTC
>TRBV7-2|TRBJ2-1|-|TRBD2
CASIAGGRGEQFF
TGTGCCAGCATAGCGGGAGGCCGGGGGGAGCAGTTCTTC
>TRBV19|TRBJ2-7|-|-
CASSRVAGGVYEQYF
TGTGCCAGTAGTCGGGTCGCTGGCGGGGTCTACGAGCAGTACTTC
>TRBV11-2|TRBJ2-7|-|-
CASSSGTRWDEQYF
TGTGCCAGCAGCTCCGGGACACGTTGGGACGAGCAGTACTTC
>TRBV28|TRBJ2-2|-|-
CATSRGADLTGELFF
TGTGCCACCTCCCGGGGGGCCGACCTTACCGGGGAGCTGTTTTTT